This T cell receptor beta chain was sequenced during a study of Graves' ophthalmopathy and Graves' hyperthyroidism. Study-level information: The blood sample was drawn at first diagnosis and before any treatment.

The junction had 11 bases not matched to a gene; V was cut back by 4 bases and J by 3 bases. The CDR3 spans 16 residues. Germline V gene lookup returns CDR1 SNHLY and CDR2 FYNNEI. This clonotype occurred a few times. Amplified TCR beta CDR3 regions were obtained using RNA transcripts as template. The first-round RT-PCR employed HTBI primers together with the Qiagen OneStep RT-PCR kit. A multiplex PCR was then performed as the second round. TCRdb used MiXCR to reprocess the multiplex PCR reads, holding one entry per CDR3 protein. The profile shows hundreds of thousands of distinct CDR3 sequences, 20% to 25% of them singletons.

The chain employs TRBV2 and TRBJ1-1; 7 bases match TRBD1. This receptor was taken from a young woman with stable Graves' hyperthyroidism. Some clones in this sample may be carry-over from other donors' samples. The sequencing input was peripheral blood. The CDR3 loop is CASSVTGEVRDTEAFF. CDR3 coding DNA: TGTGCCAGCAGTGTAACAGGGGAAGTTAGGGACACTGAAGCTTTCTTT.